A selection of T cell receptor beta chains follows, all from one sample in a study of PD-L1 blockade in urothelial cancer. Profiled with immunoSEQ multiplex PCR; TCRdb holds only in-frame clones, not every one. The repertoire includes about 91,000 clones, roughly 85% of them detected once, and under 8.5% sits in the top ten. The material sequenced was PBMCs, taken around atezolizumab (anti-PD-L1) treatment. The receptors derive from an older man with urothelial cancer. Each CDR3 is given with its conserved first and last residue. A D gene is named only where the DNA matches it firmly. Size values are once, few and many counts, or a class for expanded clones, and some rows have none.

d_gene: TRBD2; v_gene: TRBV18; abundance: -; j_gene: TRBJ2-7; CDR3nt: TGTGCCAGCTCTCAGACTAGCGGGAGGGGCGAGCAGTACTTC; CDR3aa: CASSQTSGRGEQYF
d_gene: -; v_gene: TRBV25-1; abundance: few; j_gene: TRBJ1-2; CDR3nt: TGTGCCAGCAGTGGAACAGGGCGCTATGGCTACACCTTC; CDR3aa: CASSGTGRYGYTF
d_gene: TRBD2; v_gene: TRBV5-4; abundance: -; j_gene: TRBJ2-5; CDR3nt: TGTGCCACGAAGGGGACTAGCGGGAGCTGGGAGACCCAGTACTTC; CDR3aa: CATKGTSGSWETQYF
d_gene: -; v_gene: TRBV30; abundance: once; j_gene: TRBJ1-2; CDR3nt: TGTGCCTGGAACCAGGGGAATGGCTACACCTTC; CDR3aa: CAWNQGNGYTF
d_gene: TRBD2; v_gene: TRBV9; abundance: -; j_gene: TRBJ2-7; CDR3nt: TGTGCCAGCAGCCCATCGGGGGGGCTCACCTACGAGCAGTACTTC; CDR3aa: CASSPSGGLTYEQYF
d_gene: -; v_gene: TRBV5-8; abundance: -; j_gene: TRBJ2-2; CDR3nt: TGTGCCAGCAGACCCTACGGTCTGTCCACCGGGGAGCTGTTTTTT; CDR3aa: CASRPYGLSTGELFF
d_gene: TRBD2; v_gene: TRBV5-4; abundance: -; j_gene: TRBJ2-1; CDR3nt: TGTGCCAGCAGACCAAGAGAGGGACTAGCGTTCAATGAGCAGTTCTTC; CDR3aa: CASRPREGLAFNEQFF
d_gene: TRBD1; v_gene: TRBV6-1; abundance: -; j_gene: TRBJ1-1; CDR3nt: TGTGCCACCAGACAGGGACTGAACACTGAAGCTTTCTTT; CDR3aa: CATRQGLNTEAFF
d_gene: -; v_gene: TRBV6-1; abundance: -; j_gene: TRBJ2-5; CDR3nt: TGTGCCAGCAGAGTCAGTACTGGAGAAGAGACCCAGTACTTC; CDR3aa: CASRVSTGEETQYF
d_gene: TRBD1; v_gene: TRBV27; abundance: -; j_gene: TRBJ1-3; CDR3nt: TGTGCCAGCAGCCCTGCGGGATACCGGGACAGGGCCGGAAACACCATATATTTT; CDR3aa: CASSPAGYRDRAGNTIYF
d_gene: TRBD1; v_gene: TRBV10-3; abundance: -; j_gene: TRBJ2-7; CDR3nt: TGTGCCATCAGCGGGGGACAGGGGGCAACTAGCGGGGCCTACGAGCAGTACTTC; CDR3aa: CAISGGQGATSGAYEQYF
d_gene: -; v_gene: TRBV5-4; abundance: -; j_gene: TRBJ1-2; CDR3nt: TGTGCCAGCAGCTATGACCGAGGCTATGGCTACACCTTC; CDR3aa: CASSYDRGYGYTF
d_gene: -; v_gene: TRBV11-3; abundance: -; j_gene: TRBJ2-7; CDR3nt: TGTGCCAGCAGCTTGGGGGCCCATAGAGGGGTCGAGCAGTACTTC; CDR3aa: CASSLGAHRGVEQYF
d_gene: -; v_gene: TRBV15; abundance: -; j_gene: TRBJ1-6; CDR3nt: TGTGCCACCAGCAGACTAATCTGGTCACCCCTCCACTTT; CDR3aa: CATSRLIWSPLHF
d_gene: TRBD1; v_gene: TRBV5-6; abundance: few; j_gene: TRBJ1-4; CDR3nt: TGTGCCAGCAGCTACAGGGGATGGAGAAATGAAAAACTGTTTTTT; CDR3aa: CASSYRGWRNEKLFF
d_gene: TRBD1; v_gene: TRBV7-7; abundance: -; j_gene: TRBJ2-5; CDR3nt: TGTGCTAGCAGCCGCACAGGGGGCGTGGGGGAGACCCAGTACTTC; CDR3aa: CASSRTGGVGETQYF
d_gene: TRBD2; v_gene: TRBV4-1; abundance: -; j_gene: TRBJ2-2; CDR3nt: TGCGCCAGCAGCCACGGGGGGGGGTTTAGCACCGGGGAGCTGTTTTTT; CDR3aa: CASSHGGGFSTGELFF
d_gene: TRBD1; v_gene: TRBV2; abundance: few; j_gene: TRBJ2-7; CDR3nt: TGTGCCAGCAGTGAAACCGGACAGGCTAGCTACGAGCAGTACTTC; CDR3aa: CASSETGQASYEQYF
d_gene: -; v_gene: TRBV10-3; abundance: -; j_gene: TRBJ2-3; CDR3nt: TGTGCCTCCCAAGTGGGCGGGAGCACAGATACGCAGTATTTT; CDR3aa: CASQVGGSTDTQYF
d_gene: -; v_gene: TRBV30; abundance: -; j_gene: TRBJ2-5; CDR3nt: TGTGCCTGGAGTGTATTGGGAACGTTCGGGGGTCGGCAAAAAGAGACCCAGTACTTC; CDR3aa: CAWSVLGTFGGRQKETQYF
d_gene: TRBD2; v_gene: TRBV23-1; abundance: -; j_gene: TRBJ2-1; CDR3nt: TGCGCCAGCAGTCATGGGACTAGCGGAAGGTATGAGCAGTTCTTC; CDR3aa: CASSHGTSGRYEQFF
d_gene: -; v_gene: TRBV7-9; abundance: -; j_gene: TRBJ2-3; CDR3nt: TGTGCCAGCAGCTTAAGAGGGACTTACACAGATACGCAGTATTTT; CDR3aa: CASSLRGTYTDTQYF
d_gene: -; v_gene: TRBV7-9; abundance: -; j_gene: TRBJ2-1; CDR3nt: TGTGCCAGCAGCCAAGAGCCGGGTGCTGAGCAGTTCTTC; CDR3aa: CASSQEPGAEQFF
d_gene: -; v_gene: TRBV7-2; abundance: -; j_gene: TRBJ2-4; CDR3nt: TGTGCCAGCAGCCAGGGGCGGAACATTCAGTACTTC; CDR3aa: CASSQGRNIQYF
d_gene: TRBD1; v_gene: TRBV4-2; abundance: -; j_gene: TRBJ1-2; CDR3nt: TGTGCCAGCAGCCGACTCCAGGGGGCGCGGGAAGGCTACACCTTC; CDR3aa: CASSRLQGAREGYTF
d_gene: TRBD1; v_gene: TRBV19; abundance: few; j_gene: TRBJ1-2; CDR3nt: TGTGCCAGTAGTATTCCGGGACAGGGGTATGGCTACACCTTC; CDR3aa: CASSIPGQGYGYTF
d_gene: TRBD1; v_gene: TRBV19; abundance: -; j_gene: TRBJ1-1; CDR3nt: TGTGCCAGTAGTACGGACAGGGAGGACACTGAAGCTTTCTTT; CDR3aa: CASSTDREDTEAFF
d_gene: -; v_gene: TRBV18; abundance: few; j_gene: TRBJ1-1; CDR3nt: TGTGCCAGCTCACCAAACAAGAACACTGAAGCTTTCTTT; CDR3aa: CASSPNKNTEAFF
d_gene: TRBD2; v_gene: TRBV19; abundance: -; j_gene: TRBJ2-5; CDR3nt: TGTGCCAGTAGTAGGGCTAGCGGCCTCCAAGAGACCCAGTACTTC; CDR3aa: CASSRASGLQETQYF
d_gene: -; v_gene: TRBV29-1; abundance: -; j_gene: TRBJ2-1; CDR3nt: TGCAGCGTGGGGGACTGGGAGCAGTTCTTC; CDR3aa: CSVGDWEQFF
d_gene: TRBD2; v_gene: TRBV7-9; abundance: -; j_gene: TRBJ2-2; CDR3nt: TGTGCCAGCAGCTTAGGACTAGCGGAAACCGGGGAGCTGTTTTTT; CDR3aa: CASSLGLAETGELFF
d_gene: -; v_gene: TRBV6-6; abundance: -; j_gene: TRBJ2-3; CDR3nt: TGTGCCAGCAGACCTCAGGGTACGGATACGCAGTATTTT; CDR3aa: CASRPQGTDTQYF
d_gene: TRBD1; v_gene: TRBV5-1; abundance: once; j_gene: TRBJ1-3; CDR3nt: TGCGCCAGCAGCGTCGGGACAGGGGCTGGAAACACCATATATTTT; CDR3aa: CASSVGTGAGNTIYF
d_gene: -; v_gene: TRBV27; abundance: -; j_gene: TRBJ2-7; CDR3nt: TGTGCCAGCAGTTTACAGGGGTTCTACGAGCAGTACTTC; CDR3aa: CASSLQGFYEQYF
d_gene: TRBD1; v_gene: TRBV9; abundance: -; j_gene: TRBJ1-6; CDR3nt: TGTGCCAGCAGCCCCGGGACAGCCGATAATTCACCCCTCCACTTT; CDR3aa: CASSPGTADNSPLHF
d_gene: -; v_gene: TRBV5-8; abundance: -; j_gene: TRBJ1-5; CDR3nt: TGTGCCAGCAGCTCAACACAGTACAATCAGCCCCAGCATTTT; CDR3aa: CASSSTQYNQPQHF
d_gene: TRBD1; v_gene: TRBV7-2; abundance: -; j_gene: TRBJ2-7; CDR3nt: TGTGCCAGCAGCTTAAGCCGGACAGGGTACGAGCAGTACTTC; CDR3aa: CASSLSRTGYEQYF
d_gene: TRBD2; v_gene: TRBV11-3; abundance: -; j_gene: TRBJ2-3; CDR3nt: TGTGCCAGCAGCTTAGAGTCGGCTAGCGGGAGAGATACGCAGTATTTT; CDR3aa: CASSLESASGRDTQYF
d_gene: -; v_gene: TRBV2; abundance: once; j_gene: TRBJ2-3; CDR3nt: TGTGCCAGCAGTGCTAGCACAGATACGCAGTATTTT; CDR3aa: CASSASTDTQYF
d_gene: -; v_gene: TRBV12-5; abundance: -; j_gene: TRBJ2-7; CDR3nt: TGTGCTAGTGGTTTGGGGCGGGCGTACGAGCAGTACTTC; CDR3aa: CASGLGRAYEQYF
d_gene: TRBD1; v_gene: TRBV5-6; abundance: once; j_gene: TRBJ2-2; CDR3nt: TGTGCCAGCAGCTCCCGGACAGGCGGCTACGGGGAGCTGTTTTTT; CDR3aa: CASSSRTGGYGELFF
d_gene: -; v_gene: TRBV7-6; abundance: -; j_gene: TRBJ1-1; CDR3nt: TGTGCCAGCAGCTTAGGATGGGGGGGGACGGGCACTGAAGCTTTCTTT; CDR3aa: CASSLGWGGTGTEAFF
d_gene: -; v_gene: TRBV19; abundance: -; j_gene: TRBJ2-2; CDR3nt: TGTGCCAGTAGTGAGGGGGACACCGGGGAGCTGTTTTTT; CDR3aa: CASSEGDTGELFF
d_gene: -; v_gene: TRBV6-5; abundance: -; j_gene: TRBJ2-1; CDR3nt: TGTGCCAGCAGGACTGAACAGGGTGAGCAGTTCTTC; CDR3aa: CASRTEQGEQFF
d_gene: TRBD2; v_gene: TRBV11-2; abundance: -; j_gene: TRBJ2-5; CDR3nt: TGTGCCAGCAGCTCCTGGGGGGGTCGGTACCAAGAGACCCAGTACTTC; CDR3aa: CASSSWGGRYQETQYF
d_gene: TRBD1; v_gene: TRBV29-1; abundance: few; j_gene: TRBJ1-1; CDR3nt: TGCAGCGTTACAGGGGTGAACACTGAAGCTTTCTTT; CDR3aa: CSVTGVNTEAFF
d_gene: -; v_gene: TRBV30; abundance: -; j_gene: TRBJ2-7; CDR3nt: TGTGCCTGGAGTGTAAGTCAGTTATTCTACGAGCAGTACTTC; CDR3aa: CAWSVSQLFYEQYF
d_gene: -; v_gene: TRBV7-2; abundance: -; j_gene: TRBJ2-2; CDR3nt: TGTGCCAGCAGCCAAGTCGGACTGGGGGAGCTGTTTTTT; CDR3aa: CASSQVGLGELFF
d_gene: TRBD2; v_gene: TRBV25-1; abundance: -; j_gene: TRBJ2-3; CDR3nt: TGTGCCAGCAGTGAATGGGGGGGAGGGGCAGATACGCAGTATTTT; CDR3aa: CASSEWGGGADTQYF
d_gene: TRBD1; v_gene: TRBV9; abundance: -; j_gene: TRBJ2-5; CDR3nt: TGTGCCAGCAGCGTAGGCGGGACAGGGCGGCAAGAGACCCAGTACTTC; CDR3aa: CASSVGGTGRQETQYF
d_gene: -; v_gene: TRBV4-3; abundance: -; j_gene: TRBJ1-3; CDR3nt: TGCGCCAGCAGCCAAGACAGGTTAAACTCTGGAAACACCATATATTTT; CDR3aa: CASSQDRLNSGNTIYF
d_gene: TRBD1; v_gene: TRBV7-2; abundance: -; j_gene: TRBJ2-1; CDR3nt: TGTGCCAGCAGCTCCAGACAGGGCGCGGATGAGCAGTTCTTC; CDR3aa: CASSSRQGADEQFF
d_gene: -; v_gene: TRBV9; abundance: -; j_gene: TRBJ2-7; CDR3nt: TGTGCCAGCAGCGCCAACCCCCAAGGGGAAAGCTCCTACGAGCAGTACTTC; CDR3aa: CASSANPQGESSYEQYF
d_gene: -; v_gene: TRBV2; abundance: -; j_gene: TRBJ2-7; CDR3nt: TGTGCCAGCAGTTCTTACGGGGGGCAGGACACTTACGAGCAGTACTTC; CDR3aa: CASSSYGGQDTYEQYF
d_gene: TRBD2; v_gene: TRBV29-1; abundance: -; j_gene: TRBJ2-2; CDR3nt: TGCAGCGGTGGACTAGCGGAGGGCACCGGGGAGCTGTTTTTT; CDR3aa: CSGGLAEGTGELFF